The entry that follows covers one TCR beta chain sequence. Its antigen is still unknown. The data stem from a study of type 1 and type 2 diabetes patients. Overall study context: T cells were magnetically sorted from PBMCs as CD4+ or CD8+ subsets. Across the study, some 20 million paired-end reads were produced.

Overall study results and limits: Type 2 diabetes and control samples shared highly correlated V and J usage, averaging approximately 0.97.

Each diabetic donor fulfilled classification criteria for either type 1 or type 2. This CDR3 is built from 18 residues. Germline CDR1 and CDR2: MNHEY and SMNVEV (reference sequence). The junction had 11 bases not matched to a gene; V was cut back by 4 bases and J by 3 bases. Amplification started from genomic DNA. Amplification of the beta chain CDR3 used 30 forward and 13 reverse multiplex primers. Using its own MiXCR run on the multiplex PCR reads, TCRdb lists one record per CDR3 protein. Seen here are about 290,000 distinct CDR3 sequences, around 47% observed once, and the top ten hold roughly 13%.

This chain joins TRBV27 and TRBJ2-3; 12 positions agree with TRBD2. This TCR came from a man younger than 35 with type 2 diabetes. Sequences were obtained from peripheral blood mononuclear cells (PBMCs). The CDR3 region is CASSSELAGGGVTDTQYF. The CDR3 DNA follows: TGTGCCAGCAGTTCCGAACTAGCGGGGGGTGGGGTTACAGATACGCAGTATTTT.